The 24 T cell receptor beta chains given below trace back to one sample, sequenced in a study of cytomegalovirus exposure and HLA in healthy donors. A multiplex PCR was run with 60 Vbeta primers and 13 Jbeta primers. Data came from immunoSEQ multiplex PCR; TCRdb stores just in-frame clones and leaves some out. This sample yields 200,000 to 250,000 clones, of which 76% are seen a single time; under 0.8% belongs to the top ten. Sequenced input: PBMCs. The receptors shown here come from a man aged 18 to 30 in good health and CMV-seronegative.

V usage is TRBV7-2 and J usage is TRBJ2-2; the D gene is possibly TRBD1 (6 bases). The ends were cut back, 2 bases at V and 7 bases at J, with 26 bases in the middle. Germline V gives CDR1 SGHTA, CDR2 FQGNSA. The CDR3 extends over 19 amino acids. CDR3 sequence: CASSLPLFRSQGLFGELFF. CDR3 nucleotide sequence: TGTGCCAGCAGCTTACCGCTCTTTAGGAGTCAGGGGTTATTCGGGGAGCTGTTTTTT.

This clone turned up a few times. V and J are TRBV6-1 and TRBJ2-7, with TRBD1 as a possible D gene (7 bases). V dropped 2 bases and J dropped 0 bases, with 11 bases sitting between them. This CDR3 region has 15 residues. The germline gives CDR1 MNHNS, CDR2 SASEGT. The CDR3 region has the DNA TGTGCCAGCAGTGAACAGGGGGGAAGCTCCTACGAGCAGTACTTC. Amino acid sequence: CASSEQGGSSYEQYF.

The chain combines TRBV6-6 with TRBJ1-2; D might be TRBD1 (6 bases). This CDR3 spans 14 amino acids. The germline V gene has CDR1 MNHNY and CDR2 SVGAGI (reference sequence). The ends were cut back, 0 bases at V and 8 bases at J, with 13 bases in the middle. The CDR3 reads CASSYSGQGFGYTF. CDR3 coding DNA: TGTGCCAGCAGTTACTCGGGACAAGGTTTCGGCTACACCTTC.

The chain couples TRBV28 to TRBJ2-4; D gene ambiguous. Germline lookup yields CDR1 MDHEN and CDR2 SYDVKM. The germline V and J ends were trimmed by 5 bases and 0 bases, with 14 bases remaining between them. The CDR3 consists of 16 residues. The CDR3 is CASSLQSPLAKNIQYF. CDR3 nucleotides: TGTGCCAGCAGTCTACAGAGCCCCCTAGCCAAAAACATTCAGTACTTC.

The V gene is TRBV30, the J gene TRBJ1-1; D is uncertain. Trimming took off 0 bases at V and 1 base at J, with 6 bases between the two ends. This CDR3 has 13 amino acids. Looked up from germline, CDR1 is GTSNPN and CDR2 is SVGIG (reference sequence). CDR3 coding DNA: TGTGCCTGGAGTGTAATCGGGAACACTGAAGCTTTCTTT. As protein: CAWSVIGNTEAFF.

This chain joins TRBV30 and TRBJ2-5, with TRBD1 matching over 12 bases. Germline CDR1 reads GTSNPN; CDR2 reads SVGIG (reference sequence). The CDR3 loop spans 15 amino acids. Losses at the gene ends were 3 bases for V and 5 bases for J; bases not matched to a gene: 7. This CDR3 is CAWSLGTGGRETQYF. CDR3 in DNA: TGTGCCTGGAGCCTCGGGACAGGGGGCAGGGAGACCCAGTACTTC. Based on the CDR3 plus reference TRBV30 and TRBJ2-5, the full variable domain is SQTIHQWPATLVQPVGSPLSLECTVEGTSNPNLYWYRQAAGRGLQLLFYSVGIGQISSEVPQNLSASRPQDRQFILSSKKLLLSDSGFYLCAWSLGTGGRETQYFGPGTRLLVL.

Only one count was recorded for this clone. The junction does not match germline at one end; this may be a read error. This chain links TRBV7-9 with TRBJ2-7; tentatively, D is TRBD2 (5 bases). Germline CDR1 reads SEHNR; CDR2 reads FQNEAQ (reference sequence). The CDR3 is made up of 13 amino acids. CDR3 DNA: TGTTCCAGCAGCTCGGGGTCCTCCTACGAGCAGTACTTC. This codes for CSSSSGSSYEQYF.

V is TRBV19 and J is TRBJ1-4; perhaps TRBD1 as D (5 bases). Between the trimmed V and J ends, which lost 7 bases and 0 bases, there was a span of 9 bases. Germline V gene sequence: CDR1 LNHDA, CDR2 SQIVND (reference sequence). CDR3 length: 14 residues. The CDR3 DNA is TGTGCCAGTAACGACAGAGCAACTAATGAAAAACTGTTTTTT. It translates to CASNDRATNEKLFF.

The chain carries TRBV30 and TRBJ1-1, with D unclear. Trimming took 5 bases from V and 4 from J, leaving 8 bases between them. This CDR3 region has 11 residues. CDR1 is GTSNPN and CDR2 is SVGIG in the germline V gene (reference sequence). For the CDR3, the DNA is TGTGCCTGGTTCCGAGGCACTGAAGCTTTCTTT. Its translation: CAWFRGTEAFF.

The genes are TRBV29-1 and TRBJ1-3; D gene unclear. This CDR3 region has 13 residues. Looked up from germline, CDR1 is SQVTM and CDR2 is ANQGSEA. Trimming removed 4 bases from V and 0 bases from J, with 7 bases in between. The CDR3 is CSVAVGSGNTIYF. CDR3 DNA: TGCAGCGTTGCGGTTGGCTCTGGAAACACCATATATTTT.

The V call is TRBV5-1, the J call TRBJ2-2, with 10 bases lining up with TRBD2. The junction had 10 bases not matched to a gene; V was cut back by 4 bases and J by 10 bases. The CDR3 contains 15 residues. Germline V lookup: CDR1 SGHRS, CDR2 YFSETQ. CDR3 protein: CASSPPGLAEEELFF. In DNA, the CDR3 is TGCGCCAGCAGCCCCCCCGGACTAGCGGAGGAGGAGCTGTTTTTT.

This chain connects TRBV28 to TRBJ2-1, with no clear D. The CDR3 length is 12 residues. V lost 5 bases and J 5 bases, leaving 7 bases between the germline ends. Germline V lookup: CDR1 MDHEN, CDR2 SYDVKM. The CDR3: CASSGIHNEQFF. CDR3 DNA sequence: TGTGCCAGCAGTGGCATTCACAATGAGCAGTTCTTC.

The V call is TRBV30, the J call TRBJ2-7, with D possibly matching TRBD2 (6 bases). The V and J ends lost 0 bases and 3 bases respectively, with 9 bases between them. The CDR3 is 13 residues long. The germline CDR1 and CDR2 sequences are GTSNPN and SVGIG (reference sequence). This chain's CDR3 is CAWSVAGYYEQYF. As DNA, the CDR3 is TGTGCCTGGAGTGTAGCGGGTTACTACGAGCAGTACTTC.

CDR3 nucleotides: TGTGCCAGCAGGGGGGACATTTATGGCTACACCTTC. Protein product: CASRGDIYGYTF. The gene calls are TRBV6-1 and TRBJ1-2, with a weak D call TRBD1 (6 bases). Trimming left V 6 bases short and J 5 bases short, with 10 bases between. Germline assignment: CDR1 MNHNS and CDR2 SASEGT. This CDR3 spans 12 amino acids.

The rearrangement joins TRBV2 to TRBJ2-2; D is unclear. Germline CDR1 and CDR2: SNHLY and FYNNEI. This CDR3 has 15 residues. V lost 2 bases to trimming and J lost 0 bases, with 7 bases between them. The CDR3, as DNA: TGTGCCAGCAGTGAACGGTACGCGAACACCGGGGAGCTGTTTTTT. This sequence encodes CASSERYANTGELFF.

The rearrangement uses TRBV28 and TRBJ1-1; a possible D gene is TRBD1 (5 bases). This CDR3 has 16 residues. Germline-derived CDR1 and CDR2 are MDHEN and SYDVKM. Trimming cost V 2 bases and J 7 bases, with 20 bases left between them. CDR3 DNA: TGTGCCAGCAGTTTAAGGCAGGGAATTGGGTTAGGTGAAGCTTTCTTT. The encoded protein is CASSLRQGIGLGEAFF.

The rearrangement uses TRBV2 and TRBJ2-2, with D perhaps matching TRBD1 (6 bases). Trimming removed 6 bases from V and 0 bases from J, with 8 bases in between. The CDR3 covers 14 residues. Germline CDR1 reads SNHLY; CDR2 reads FYNNEI. The CDR3 loop is CASRNRANTGELFF. CDR3 sequence (DNA): TGTGCCAGCAGAAACAGGGCGAACACCGGGGAGCTGTTTTTT.

This clone has a handful of counts. The V and J genes are TRBV11-1 and TRBJ2-7; 8 nucleotides match TRBD1. The CDR3 covers 13 residues. Germline V gene lookup returns CDR1 SGHAT and CDR2 FQDESV (reference sequence). V was pared by 1 base and J by 4 bases, with 0 bases of the junction left unmatched. The CDR3 loop reads CASSLDRGYEQYF. The CDR3, as DNA: TGTGCCAGCAGCTTAGACAGGGGGTACGAGCAGTACTTC.

The chain combines TRBV12-5 with TRBJ1-1, with 10 bases lining up with TRBD1. J gave up 5 bases and V 6 bases, and 9 bases lay outside the gene matches. CDR1 and CDR2 from the germline V gene are LGHNT and FRNRAP. This CDR3 is 15 amino acids long. CDR3 loop: CASGLDRGRYTEAFF. Written as DNA, the CDR3 is TGTGCTAGTGGACTTGACAGGGGGCGGTATACTGAAGCTTTCTTT.

Concerning this clone itself: The junction shows a germline mismatch at one end, possibly a read error. This chain links TRBV7-9 with TRBJ1-1; a possible D gene is TRBD1 (5 bases). The V gene's germline CDR1 is SEHNR and CDR2 FQNEAQ (reference sequence). The CDR3 totals 14 residues. The CDR3 here is CSSSSDILNTEAFF. The CDR3 nucleotides read TGTTCCAGCAGCTCGGACATATTGAACACTGAAGCTTTCTTT.

The sample holds a few counts of this clone. The chain joins TRBV7-9 to TRBJ2-2; 7 nucleotides match TRBD1. Germline loops: CDR1 SEHNR, CDR2 FQNEAQ (reference sequence). V shed 5 bases, J shed 1 base, and the junction held 4 bases outside the gene matches. The CDR3 spans 15 residues. The CDR3 protein is CASSTRTGNTGELFF. The CDR3 bases are TGTGCCAGCAGCACCCGGACAGGGAACACCGGGGAGCTGTTTTTT.

The rearrangement joins TRBV19 to TRBJ1-2, with a tentative D call TRBD1 (6 bases). Germline values: CDR1 LNHDA, CDR2 SQIVND (reference sequence). V was cut by 4 bases and J by 3 bases, with 9 bases left in between. This CDR3 is built from 13 residues. CDR3 residues: CASSKKGDYGYTF. DNA for the CDR3: TGTGCCAGTAGTAAGAAGGGGGACTATGGCTACACCTTC.

The genes are TRBV14 and TRBJ2-5, with a tentative D call TRBD2 (6 bases). This CDR3 comprises 18 residues. Germline-derived CDR1 and CDR2 are SGHDN and FVKESK. V dropped 1 base and J dropped 5 bases, with 23 bases sitting between them. CDR3 in amino acids: CASSQGRDTTTGGETQYF. Here the CDR3 DNA reads TGTGCCAGCAGCCAAGGGCGCGACACCACAACCGGAGGGGAGACCCAGTACTTC.

The genes are TRBV7-9 and TRBJ2-3, with 7 bases lining up with TRBD2. This CDR3 contains 15 residues. Unmatched junction bases numbered 10, after V lost 5 bases and J lost 5 bases. Germline CDR1 reads SEHNR; CDR2 reads FQNEAQ (reference sequence). The CDR3 loop reads CASSPRIGGRDTQYF. The CDR3 DNA reads TGTGCCAGCAGCCCCAGGATCGGGGGGAGAGATACGCAGTATTTT.